These 19 T cell receptor beta chains share one sample of origin, sequenced in a study of cytomegalovirus exposure and HLA in healthy donors. 13 Jbeta primers and 60 Vbeta primers were used for the PCR. Repertoires were generated with immunoSEQ multiplex PCR, while TCRdb's copy carries only in-frame clones and drops some. Seen here are over 150,000 clones, roughly 78% observed once, and the top ten hold less than 15%. Sequenced sample: PBMCs. The receptor set was obtained from a woman aged 45-65 years in good health and CMV-seropositive.

V gene TRBV30 combines with J gene TRBJ2-7, with TRBD1 matching over 11 bases. V shed 4 bases, J shed 5 bases, and the junction held 4 bases outside the gene matches. CDR1 and CDR2 (germline): GTSNPN, SVGIG (reference sequence). This CDR3 has 13 residues. CDR3: CAWTRTGGHEQYF. In DNA form, the CDR3 reads TGTGCCTGGACCAGGACAGGGGGCCACGAGCAGTACTTC.

This sequence joins TRBV9 and TRBJ2-2, with D unclear. V was pared by 2 bases and J by 2 bases, with 4 bases between. This CDR3 contains 13 residues. Germline CDR1 SGDLS, CDR2 YYNGEE. CDR3 residues: CASSVYNTGELFF. In DNA form, the CDR3 reads TGTGCCAGCAGCGTCTATAACACCGGGGAGCTGTTTTTT. The full variable domain, in which reference TRBV9 and TRBJ2-2 provide the parts outside the CDR3, is DSGVTQTPKHLITATGQRVTLRCSPRSGDLSVYWYQQSLDQGLQFLIQYYNGEERAKGNILERFSAQQFPDLHSELNLSSLELGDSALYFCASSVYNTGELFFGEGSRLTVL.

This chain joins TRBV5-1 and TRBJ2-5; a weak D match, TRBD1 (5 bases). Germline assignment: CDR1 SGHRS and CDR2 YFSETQ. The CDR3 sequence is 14 residues long. Trimming shortened V by 0 bases and J by 3 bases, and 9 bases separated the two germline ends. The CDR3: CASSLGQPKETQYF. CDR3 in DNA: TGCGCCAGCAGCTTGGGACAGCCCAAAGAGACCCAGTACTTC. Looking up the rest from reference TRBV5-1 and TRBJ2-5 gives the full variable domain: KAGVTQTPRYLIKTRGQQVTLSCSPISGHRSVSWYQQTPGQGLQFLFEYFSETQRNKGNFPGRFSGRQFSNSRSEMNVSTLELGDSALYLCASSLGQPKETQYFGPGTRLLVL.

Worth noting for this clone: At one boundary the junction diverges from the germline segment, which might be a read error. The gene calls are TRBV7-7 and TRBJ2-6; no definite D call. Germline V gene data show CDR1 as SSHAT and CDR2 as FNYEAQ (reference sequence). This CDR3 comprises 14 residues. The DNA for the CDR3 is TGTGCTAGCAGCCCAATAGTTGGGGCCAACGTCCTGACTTTC. Residues: CASSPIVGANVLTF.

V gene TRBV19 combines with J gene TRBJ1-4; 7 bases fit TRBD1. CDR3 length: 14 amino acids. The V and J ends lost 5 bases and 4 bases, in that order; junction bases with no gene match: 4. Germline CDR1 is LNHDA and CDR2 is SQIVND (reference sequence). CDR3 DNA: TGTGCCAGTAGTGTGGACAGGAGTAATGAAAAACTGTTTTTT. Protein product: CASSVDRSNEKLFF.

The chain uses TRBV19 and TRBJ1-5; 11 bases map to TRBD1. The CDR3 has 17 residues. Germline CDR1 LNHDA, CDR2 SQIVND (reference sequence). With V trimmed by 7 bases and J by 0 bases, 8 bases remained unmatched. The CDR3 DNA is TGTGCCAGTAAAGAAAGGGACAGGGGGTATAGCAATCAGCCCCAGCATTTT. It codes for CASKERDRGYSNQPQHF.

The rearrangement uses TRBV5-4 and TRBJ2-5; D possibly corresponds to TRBD2 (6 bases). V was shortened by 2 bases and J by 4 bases, with 9 bases between the two germline ends. In germline, CDR1 is SGHNT, CDR2 YYREEE (reference sequence). The CDR3 runs 13 residues. CDR3 protein: CASSFGSGETQYF. CDR3 coding DNA: TGTGCCAGCAGCTTCGGTAGCGGAGAGACCCAGTACTTC. Using reference TRBV5-4 and TRBJ2-5 for the parts outside the CDR3, the full variable domain is ETGVTQSPTHLIKTRGQQVTLRCSSQSGHNTVSWYQQALGQGPQFIFQYYREEENGRGNFPPRFSGLQFPNYSSELNVNALELDDSALYLCASSFGSGETQYFGPGTRLLVL.

This clone came up a few times. The V and J genes are TRBV2 and TRBJ2-7; 9 nucleotides align to TRBD2. Trimming took 8 bases from V and 3 from J; bases not matched to a gene: 11. The CDR3 runs 15 residues. Per the germline V gene, CDR1 is SNHLY and CDR2 is FYNNEI. The CDR3 here is CASCGGLAVNYEQYF. CDR3 DNA sequence: TGTGCCAGCTGCGGGGGACTAGCCGTCAACTACGAGCAGTACTTC.

The rearrangement uses TRBV6-5 and TRBJ2-7; 9 bases agree with TRBD1. V gave up 7 bases and J gave up 11 bases; unmatched junction bases: 15. The germline gives CDR1 MNHEY, CDR2 SVGAGI. The CDR3 contains 14 residues. The CDR3 reads CASTPPGQGNREYF. The CDR3 DNA is TGTGCCAGCACCCCACCGGGACAGGGAAACCGTGAGTACTTC.

The chain joins TRBV6-1 to TRBJ1-6; the D is unclear. Germline CDR1 MNHNS, CDR2 SASEGT. Trimming cost V 6 bases and J 6 bases, with 6 bases left between them. The CDR3 is 12 residues long. CDR3 in amino acids: CASRQFNSPLHF. The CDR3 DNA sequence: TGTGCCAGCAGGCAGTTTAATTCACCCCTCCACTTT.

The V and J genes are TRBV30 and TRBJ2-7; 8 nucleotides align to TRBD1. The germline CDR1 and CDR2 sequences are GTSNPN and SVGIG (reference sequence). The CDR3 is made up of 15 amino acids. The J segment lost 5 bases and the V segment lost 4 bases, leaving 13 bases of the junction unmatched. The chain's CDR3 is CAWTRQGRRSNEQYF. The DNA for the CDR3 is TGTGCCTGGACTCGACAGGGGAGGAGGTCTAACGAGCAGTACTTC.

The gene calls are TRBV19 and TRBJ2-2; TRBD1 matches 11 bases. CDR1 and CDR2 from the germline V gene are LNHDA and SQIVND (reference sequence). The CDR3 length is 16 residues. The V gene end was trimmed by 6 bases and the J gene end by 6 bases; junction bases not matched to a gene: 9. CDR3 sequence: CASRPRDRGVAGELFF. The DNA of the CDR3 is TGTGCCAGTAGGCCCCGGGACAGGGGGGTCGCCGGGGAGCTGTTTTTT.

V usage is TRBV10-3 and J usage is TRBJ2-1; TRBD2 agrees at 12 bases. The V segment lost 4 bases and the J segment 0 bases; nucleotides outside the gene matches: 16. From germline, CDR1 is ENHRY and CDR2 SYGVKD. The CDR3 is 21 amino acids. In DNA, the CDR3 is TGTGCCATCAGTGGGCCCCCGGGACTAGCGGGCAAACCTTTCTCCTACAATGAGCAGTTCTTC. It specifies CAISGPPGLAGKPFSYNEQFF.

The chain has TRBV5-4 and TRBJ2-1, with 10 bases fitting TRBD2. V shed 2 bases and J 3 bases; nucleotides not matched to a gene: 5. The CDR3 contains 16 residues. Germline V gene data show CDR1 as SGHNT and CDR2 as YYREEE (reference sequence). CDR3 sequence: CASSFGTSVGYNEQFF. The CDR3 DNA sequence: TGTGCCAGCAGCTTCGGGACTAGCGTAGGCTACAATGAGCAGTTCTTC.

This clone was recorded a few times. V gene TRBV4-1 combines with J gene TRBJ1-2; possible D gene TRBD1, 5 bases. V was trimmed by 1 base and J by 7 bases, leaving 10 bases between them. CDR1 is MGHRA, CDR2 YSYEKL, per germline. The CDR3 is 13 amino acids. The CDR3 region is CASSQGGGGGYTF. Here the CDR3 DNA reads TGCGCCAGCAGCCAAGGGGGGGGTGGTGGCTACACCTTC.

The J gene is TRBJ1-1, the V gene TRBV5-6; 8 bases are a match to TRBD1. Looked up from germline, CDR1 is SGHDT and CDR2 is YYEEEE. CDR3 length equals 14 residues. Unmatched junction bases numbered 11, after V lost 4 bases and J lost 9 bases. Here the CDR3 DNA reads TGTGCCAGCAGCCGAGGGGGACAGGAGGGTAAAGCTTTCTTT. This encodes CASSRGGQEGKAFF.

The chain employs TRBV21-1 and TRBJ2-5; TRBD1, the table's D call, was not compared with the DNA. TRBV21-1 is a pseudogene locus. The CDR3 has 17 amino acids. The CDR3 protein is CASSNPRTAEYQETQYF. In DNA form, the CDR3 reads TGTGCCAGCAGCAACCCAAGGACAGCCGAATACCAAGAGACCCAGTACTTC.

The rearrangement links TRBV7-9 to TRBJ2-7; D possibly corresponds to TRBD1 (5 bases). V was clipped by 1 base and J by 5 bases, with 15 bases between them. This CDR3 spans 15 amino acids. Per germline, CDR1 SEHNR and CDR2 FQNEAQ (reference sequence). The CDR3 sequence: CASSLDRVTGDEQYF. CDR3 nucleotides: TGTGCCAGCAGCTTAGACCGGGTTACAGGCGACGAGCAGTACTTC.

The chain recombines TRBV9 with TRBJ1-1, with 8 bases lining up with TRBD1. V lost 0 bases to trimming and J lost 3 bases; unmatched junction nucleotides: 4. This CDR3 has 15 amino acids. CDR1 SGDLS and CDR2 YYNGEE come from the germline V gene. CDR3 sequence reads: CASSVVGTGDTEAFF. The CDR3 bases are TGTGCCAGCAGCGTAGTGGGGACAGGAGACACTGAAGCTTTCTTT. The whole variable domain, remainder taken from reference TRBV9 and TRBJ1-1, is DSGVTQTPKHLITATGQRVTLRCSPRSGDLSVYWYQQSLDQGLQFLIQYYNGEERAKGNILERFSAQQFPDLHSELNLSSLELGDSALYFCASSVVGTGDTEAFFGQGTRLTVV.